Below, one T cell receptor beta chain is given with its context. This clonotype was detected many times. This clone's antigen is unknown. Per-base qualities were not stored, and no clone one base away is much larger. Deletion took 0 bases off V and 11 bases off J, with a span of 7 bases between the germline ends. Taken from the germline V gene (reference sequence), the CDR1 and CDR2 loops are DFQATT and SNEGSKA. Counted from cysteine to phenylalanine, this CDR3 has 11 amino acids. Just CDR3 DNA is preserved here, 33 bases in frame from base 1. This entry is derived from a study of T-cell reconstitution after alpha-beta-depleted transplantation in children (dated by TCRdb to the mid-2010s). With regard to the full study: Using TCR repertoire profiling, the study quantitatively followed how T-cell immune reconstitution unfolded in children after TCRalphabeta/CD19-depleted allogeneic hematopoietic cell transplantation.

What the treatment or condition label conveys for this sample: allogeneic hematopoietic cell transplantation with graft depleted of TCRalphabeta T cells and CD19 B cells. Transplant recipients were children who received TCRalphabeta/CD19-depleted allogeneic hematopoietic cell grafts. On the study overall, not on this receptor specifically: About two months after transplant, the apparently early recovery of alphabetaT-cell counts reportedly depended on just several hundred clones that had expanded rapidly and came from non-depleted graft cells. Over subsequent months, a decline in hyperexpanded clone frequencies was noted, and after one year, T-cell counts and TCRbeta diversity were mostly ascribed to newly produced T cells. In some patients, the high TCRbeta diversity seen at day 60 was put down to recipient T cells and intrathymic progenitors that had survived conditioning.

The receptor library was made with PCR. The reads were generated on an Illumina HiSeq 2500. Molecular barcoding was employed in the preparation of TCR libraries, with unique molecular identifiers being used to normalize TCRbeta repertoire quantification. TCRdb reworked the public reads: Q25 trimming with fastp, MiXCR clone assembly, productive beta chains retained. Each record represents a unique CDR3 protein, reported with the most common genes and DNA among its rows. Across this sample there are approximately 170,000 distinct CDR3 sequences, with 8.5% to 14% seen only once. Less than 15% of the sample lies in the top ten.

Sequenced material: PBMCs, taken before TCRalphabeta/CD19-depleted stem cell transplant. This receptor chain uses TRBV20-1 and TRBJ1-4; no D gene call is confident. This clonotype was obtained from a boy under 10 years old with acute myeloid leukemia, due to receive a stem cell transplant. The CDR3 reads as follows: CSARELGKLFF. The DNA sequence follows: TGCAGTGCTAGAGAGTTAGGGAAACTGTTTTTT.